The 8 T cell receptor beta chains listed next were all sequenced from one sample in a study of read filtering for tumor transcriptome and immune sequencing. This library used about 400 ng RNA and molecular barcoded adaptors spanning alpha/delta and beta/gamma chains. A single record per CDR3 protein comes from TCRdb applying MiXCR to the reads. The repertoire holds some 41,000 distinct CDR3 sequences, with approximately 15% as singletons. Sequences were obtained from a population of CD138-negative cells sorted from bone marrow. The receptors shown here come from a donor older than 35 with multiple myeloma.

This chain connects TRBV20-1 to TRBJ1-5; D is perhaps TRBD1 (5 bases). The CDR3 is 14 amino acids. The germline gives CDR1 DFQATT, CDR2 SNEGSKA (reference sequence). With 1 base removed from V and 4 bases from J, the gap between germline ends came to 11 bases. CDR3 DNA: TGCAGTGCTAGAGTATCAGGGACGAATCAGCCCCAGCATTTT. It translates to CSARVSGTNQPQHF.

This clonotype occurred many times. The genes are TRBV29-1 and TRBJ2-3, with TRBD1 as a possible D gene (5 bases). This CDR3 comprises 13 residues. Germline V gene data show CDR1 as SQVTM and CDR2 as ANQGSEA. With 5 bases removed from V and 2 bases from J, the gap between germline ends came to 11 bases. The CDR3 protein is CSVRSGNTDTQYF. The CDR3, as DNA: TGCAGCGTTCGGTCAGGGAACACAGATACGCAGTATTTT.

This clonotype has just a few counts. Possible read error: a much larger clone is one base away. V and J are TRBV6-2 or TRBV6-3 and TRBJ2-2; D possibly uses TRBD1 or TRBD2 (5 bases each). V lost 6 bases, J lost 5 bases, and 16 bases lay in between. The CDR3 runs 15 residues. CDR1 MNHEY and CDR2 SVGEGT come from the germline V gene. CDR3 sequence: CASSRGRDRTGELFF. The CDR3 DNA reads TGTGCCAGCAGCCGGGGCAGGGATCGGACCGGGGAGCTGTTTTTT.

This clonotype has at least ten counts. The chain recombines TRBV12-3 or TRBV12-4 with TRBJ2-3; D might be TRBD1 (5 bases). The CDR3 contains 15 residues. V lost 6 bases and J 0 bases, leaving 13 bases between the germline ends. The chain's CDR3 is CASRPGPTSTDTQYF. In DNA form, the CDR3 reads TGTGCCAGCAGACCAGGGCCTACTAGCACAGATACGCAGTATTTT.

This clonotype was found many times. V usage is TRBV7-8 and J usage is TRBJ2-7; no reliable D call. The CDR3 is 14 amino acids. Trimming shortened V by 0 bases and J by 3 bases, and 9 bases separated the two germline ends. CDR1 SGHVS and CDR2 FQNEAQ come from the germline V gene. CDR3: CASSLALGLYEQYF. Written as DNA, the CDR3 is TGTGCCAGCAGCTTAGCGCTCGGCCTCTACGAGCAGTACTTC.

This clonotype was seen ten or more times. The gene calls are TRBV5-1 and TRBJ1-2; 12 bases agree with TRBD1. CDR1 SGHRS and CDR2 YFSETQ come from the germline V gene. V lost 4 bases to trimming and J lost 1 base; unmatched junction nucleotides: 11. CDR3 length: 18 amino acids. The CDR3 nucleotides are TGCGCCAGCAGCATTTCGACCGGGACAGGGGGCTTTAACTATGGCTACACCTTC. Translating it yields CASSISTGTGGFNYGYTF.

This clonotype was seen only a few times. Since a much larger clone is just one base distant, this may be a read error. The gene calls are TRBV10-3 and TRBJ1-1; the D is unclear. Per the germline V gene, CDR1 is ENHRY and CDR2 is SYGVKD. Trimming left V 5 bases short and J 4 bases short, with 11 bases between. This CDR3 is built from 13 residues. The CDR3 loop is CAISSDGSTEAFF. CDR3 nucleotides: TGTGCCATCAGTTCTGACGGGAGCACTGAAGCTTTCTTT.

This clonotype has at least ten counts. This chain uses TRBV4-3 with TRBJ2-1; no definite D call. V gave up 1 base and J gave up 7 bases, with 8 bases separating them. This CDR3 is built from 13 residues. The germline V gene has CDR1 LGHNA and CDR2 YSLEER. The DNA of the CDR3 is TGCGCCAGCAGCCAAGGAAGGGTTAATGAGCAGTTCTTC. Translating gives CASSQGRVNEQFF.